The 6 T cell receptor beta chains listed next were all sequenced from one sample in a study of blood T cells in healthy people across ages (dated by TCRdb to the mid-2010s). Libraries were constructed by 5' RACE. Sequencing relied on an Illumina HiSeq 2500. A second PCR of roughly 6 to 11 cycles was run with a J-beta primer mix and a sample-barcoded 5' primer. TCRdb reprocessing: public reads trimmed at Q25 with fastp, clones called with MiXCR, in-frame beta chains kept. Rows merge per CDR3 protein into single entries with the most common DNA and genes. The sample table lists about 900,000 distinct CDR3 sequences, about 62% of them with a count of one. The biggest ten clones account for about 27% of the sample. Sequences were obtained from blood. The origin of the receptors is a man aged 25 to 45 in good health.

CDR3 protein: CASSFGGHKETQYF. The CDR3 DNA sequence: TGCGCCAGCAGCTTTGGTGGACATAAAGAGACCCAGTACTTC. The chain uses TRBV5-1 and TRBJ2-5; weak D call: TRBD1 (5 bases). The germline V gene has CDR1 SGHRS and CDR2 YFSETQ. This CDR3 contains 14 residues. V was pared by 2 bases and J by 3 bases, with 11 bases between.

This chain joins TRBV10-2 and TRBJ1-5; D gene unclear. The CDR3 totals 12 residues. The V end was cut by 3 bases, the J end by 6 bases, with 6 bases between. The germline gives CDR1 WSHSY, CDR2 SAAADI. The DNA of the CDR3 is TGCGCCAGCAGTGATTACGGTCAGCCCCAGCATTTT. This encodes CASSDYGQPQHF.

This clonotype was seen a single time. The V and J genes are TRBV30 and TRBJ2-5; 8 nucleotides agree with TRBD2. The CDR3 loop spans 14 amino acids. Trimming took 3 bases from V and 2 from J; bases not matched to a gene: 5. Germline V gives CDR1 GTSNPN, CDR2 SVGIG (reference sequence). CDR3 sequence reads: CAWRPGGAQETQYF. The CDR3 DNA reads TGTGCCTGGAGGCCGGGGGGGGCTCAAGAGACCCAGTACTTC.

Written as DNA, the CDR3 is TGTGCCACCAGTGATTCCTCAAGCACAGATACGCAGTATTTT. Translated, it gives CATSDSSSTDTQYF. This rearrangement joins TRBV24-1 to TRBJ2-3; D is unresolved. Germline CDR1 reads KGHDR; CDR2 reads SFDVKD. Trimming took off 2 bases at V and 0 bases at J, with 5 bases between the two ends. The CDR3 consists of 14 residues.

The table lists this clonotype with a few counts. An end of the junction differs from the germline gene, which may be a read error. The rearrangement joins TRBV7-9 to TRBJ1-1; D gene unclear. The germline gives CDR1 SEHNR, CDR2 FQNEAQ (reference sequence). This CDR3 has 12 amino acids. The CDR3 coding sequence is TGTGCCAGTAGCTTGCAGGACACTGAAGCTTTCTTT. It encodes CASSLQDTEAFF.

The V call is TRBV7-2, the J call TRBJ2-1; D is possibly TRBD1 (5 bases). In germline, CDR1 is SGHTA, CDR2 FQGNSA. The CDR3 length is 19 residues. V was clipped by 2 bases and J by 9 bases, with 29 bases between them. Here the CDR3 DNA reads TGTGCCAGCAGCTTACTGTTCGCGAGGTTGGGGCCCGGGCGTGGTGAGCAGTTCTTC. The encoded protein is CASSLLFARLGPGRGEQFF.